The source of this T cell receptor (beta chain) is a study of blood T cell repertoires in COVID-19. Study background: Researchers got acute and convalescent COVID-19 samples from the United States, Italy and Spain. In each case, the material was cDNA or gDNA derived from T cells, B-cell-depleted T cells, or PBMCs.

Original analysis: Estimated nucleated cell counts came from reference gene primer amplification. Here immunoSEQ multiplex PCR was the method, and the copy in TCRdb shows in-frame clones only, minus some. Clonal size and the V and J genes are those of that table, whereas D and trimming came from the DNA. Among more than 95,000 clones listed, about 90% were seen once. Germline trimming cut 4 bases from V and 3 bases from J; bases unmatched to any gene: 7. CDR1 SGDLS and CDR2 YYNGEE come from the germline V gene. The CDR3 covers 15 residues. The specimen was peripheral blood. V is TRBV9 and J is TRBJ2-1, with 7 bases identical to TRBD1. The sequence was obtained from a man between 50 and 59 years old in a cohort sampled during active COVID-19. The CDR3 loop reads CASSPGQDHYNEQFF. The CDR3 DNA follows: TGTGCCAGCAGCCCAGGACAGGATCACTACAATGAGCAGTTCTTC.